The following is a TCR beta chain sequence with its context. The sample is drawn from a study of blood T cell repertoires in COVID-19. About the research overall: T cells, B-cell-depleted T cells, or PBMCs provided the cDNA or gDNA that served as material.

The CDR3 covers 16 residues. With V trimmed by 4 bases and J by 3 bases, 6 bases remained unmatched. Germline V gives CDR1 KGHSH, CDR2 LQKENI. In the authors' workflow: The assay estimated nucleated cells by amplifying reference gene primers. Data came from immunoSEQ multiplex PCR; TCRdb stores just in-frame clones and leaves some out. The DNA was the basis for D and trimming; V, J and clone size are from that table. In the table there are around 200,000 clones, 70% to 90% of which are singletons. The chain couples TRBV18 to TRBJ2-7; 13 nucleotides agree with TRBD2. The sequence derives from a woman between 18 and 30 years old who had recovered from COVID-19. The sample comprised peripheral blood. The CDR3 DNA sequence: TGTGCCAGCTCACATGAAGGACTAGCGGGAGTCTACGAGCAGTACTTC. Amino acids: CASSHEGLAGVYEQYF.